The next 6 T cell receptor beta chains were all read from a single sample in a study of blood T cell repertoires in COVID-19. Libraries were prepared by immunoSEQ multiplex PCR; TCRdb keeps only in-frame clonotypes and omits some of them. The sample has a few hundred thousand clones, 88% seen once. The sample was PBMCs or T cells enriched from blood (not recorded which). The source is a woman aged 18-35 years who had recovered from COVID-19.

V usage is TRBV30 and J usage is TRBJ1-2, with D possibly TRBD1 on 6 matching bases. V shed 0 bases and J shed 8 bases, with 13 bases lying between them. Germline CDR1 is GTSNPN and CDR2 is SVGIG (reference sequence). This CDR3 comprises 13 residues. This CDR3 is CAWSVGGRGGYTF. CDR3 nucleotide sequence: TGTGCCTGGAGTGTCGGGGGGCGCGGGGGCTACACCTTC.

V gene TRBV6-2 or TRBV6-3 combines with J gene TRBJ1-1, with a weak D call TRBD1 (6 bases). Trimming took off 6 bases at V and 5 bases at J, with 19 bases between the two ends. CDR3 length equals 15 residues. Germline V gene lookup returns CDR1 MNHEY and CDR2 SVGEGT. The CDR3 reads CASSGGHRAGTEAFF. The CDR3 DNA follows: TGTGCCAGCAGCGGCGGGCACAGGGCAGGAACTGAAGCTTTCTTT.

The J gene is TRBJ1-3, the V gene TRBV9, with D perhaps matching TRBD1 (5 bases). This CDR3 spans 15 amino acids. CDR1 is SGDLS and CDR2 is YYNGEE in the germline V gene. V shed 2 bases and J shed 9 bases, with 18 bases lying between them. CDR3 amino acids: CASSVRPRGETTIYF. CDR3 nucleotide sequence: TGTGCCAGCAGCGTCCGGCCGCGGGGGGAAACCACCATATATTTT.

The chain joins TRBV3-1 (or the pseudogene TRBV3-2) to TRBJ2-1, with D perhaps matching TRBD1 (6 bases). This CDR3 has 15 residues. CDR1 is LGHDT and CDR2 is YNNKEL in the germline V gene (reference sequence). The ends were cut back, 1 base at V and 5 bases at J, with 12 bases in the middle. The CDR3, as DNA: TGTGCCAGCAGCCAAGGACAGGTGGGAAACAATGAGCAGTTCTTC. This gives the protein CASSQGQVGNNEQFF.

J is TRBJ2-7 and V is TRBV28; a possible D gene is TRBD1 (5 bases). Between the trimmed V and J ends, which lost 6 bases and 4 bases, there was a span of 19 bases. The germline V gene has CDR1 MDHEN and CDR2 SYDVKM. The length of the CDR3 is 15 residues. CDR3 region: CASSPDSPRNYEQYF. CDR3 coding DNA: TGTGCCAGCAGCCCAGACAGCCCTAGAAATTACGAGCAGTACTTC. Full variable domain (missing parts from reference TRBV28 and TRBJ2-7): DVKVTQSSRYLVKRTGEKVFLECVQDMDHENMFWYRQDPGLGLRLIYFSYDVKMKEKGDIPEGYSVSREKKERFSLILESASTNQTSMYLCASSPDSPRNYEQYFGPGTRLTVT.

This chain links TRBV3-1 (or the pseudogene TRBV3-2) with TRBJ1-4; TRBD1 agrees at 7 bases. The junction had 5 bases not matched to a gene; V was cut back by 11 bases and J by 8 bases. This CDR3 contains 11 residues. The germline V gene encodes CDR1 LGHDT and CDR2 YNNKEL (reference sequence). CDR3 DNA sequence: TGTGCCGCGCGGGGACAGGAAAAACTGTTTTTT. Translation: CAARGQEKLFF.